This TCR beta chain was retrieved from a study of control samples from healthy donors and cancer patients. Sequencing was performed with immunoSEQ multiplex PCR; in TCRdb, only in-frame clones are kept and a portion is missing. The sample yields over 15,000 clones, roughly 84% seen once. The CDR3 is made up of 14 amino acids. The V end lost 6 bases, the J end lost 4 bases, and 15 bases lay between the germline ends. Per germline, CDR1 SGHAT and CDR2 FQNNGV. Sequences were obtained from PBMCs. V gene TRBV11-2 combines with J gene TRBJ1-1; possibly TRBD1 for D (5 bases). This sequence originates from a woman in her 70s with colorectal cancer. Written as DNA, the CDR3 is TGTGCCAGCAGGGACCGGGACGCGGGCACTGAAGCTTTCTTT. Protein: CASRDRDAGTEAFF.